This TCR beta chain was documented in a study of cytomegalovirus exposure and HLA in healthy donors. Overall study results and limits: There were some V segments, including TRBV6-2 and TRBV6-3, excluded as indistinguishable. Later on, a genetic analysis was performed. It linked a missense variant in DCLRE1C with V- and J-gene trimming of TCR beta.

In the case of this clone: The antigen is unknown.

The length of the CDR3 is 15 residues. Germline V CDR1 and CDR2: MGHDK, SYGVNS. Trimming took off 2 bases at V and 3 bases at J, with 12 bases between the two ends. PCR primers comprised 60 Vbeta and 13 Jbeta primers. Here immunoSEQ multiplex PCR was the method, and the copy in TCRdb shows in-frame clones only, minus some. This sample has 60,000 to 95,000 clones, with approximately 82% found just once. This receptor was identified in a man in his 70s in good health and CMV-seropositive. The rearrangement links TRBV25-1 to TRBJ2-3; D is possibly TRBD1 (6 bases). Sequences were obtained from PBMCs. CDR3 residues: CASSETRQGTDTQYF. The CDR3 region has the DNA TGTGCCAGCAGTGAAACTCGTCAGGGGACAGATACGCAGTATTTT. Full variable domain (outside the CDR3, taken from reference TRBV25-1 and TRBJ2-3): EADIYQTPRYLVIGTGKKITLECSQTMGHDKMYWYQQDPGMELHLIHYSYGVNSTEKGDLSSESTVSRIRTEHFPLTLESARPSHTSQYLCASSETRQGTDTQYFGPGTRLTVL.